This TCR beta chain is drawn from a study of T cells in Graves' hyperthyroidism and ophthalmopathy. This CDR3 comprises 14 residues. Trimming stripped 1 base from V and 2 bases from J, with 12 bases between. The germline V gene has CDR1 DFQATT and CDR2 SNEGSKA (reference sequence). It was RNA transcripts that yielded the amplified TCR beta CDR3 regions. In the first-round RT-PCR of the TCR CDR3, the HTBI primer set was used. MiXCR was run by TCRdb on the multiplex PCR reads, yielding one entry per CDR3 protein. The sample has about 840,000 distinct CDR3 sequences, 38% seen once. The TCR comes from a man younger than 35 with Graves' hyperthyroidism. The chain is built from TRBV20-1 and TRBJ2-7; a weak D match, TRBD2 (5 bases). The material sequenced was blood. CDR3 region: CSARAQRGTYEQYF. In nucleotides, the CDR3 is TGCAGTGCTAGAGCTCAGCGAGGGACCTACGAGCAGTACTTC.